The sequence of this T cell receptor beta chain was determined in a study of T cells in Graves' hyperthyroidism and ophthalmopathy. Using RNA transcripts as the source, TCR beta CDR3 regions were amplified. Researchers ran a first-round RT-PCR on the TCR CDR3 using the HTBI primer set. Using its own MiXCR run on the multiplex PCR reads, TCRdb lists one record per CDR3 protein. Found here are more than 650,000 distinct CDR3 sequences, 14% of them singletons; the top ten hold approximately 10%. The V segment lost 0 bases and the J segment 7 bases; nucleotides outside the gene matches: 7. The CDR3 is 15 amino acids. Germline assignment: CDR1 SGHRS and CDR2 YFSETQ.

The origin of this receptor is a woman aged 18 to 35 with Graves' hyperthyroidism. Sequenced: blood. The V gene is TRBV5-1, the J gene TRBJ2-7; TRBD2 agrees at 10 bases. The CDR3 reads CASSLASGRMGEQYF. The CDR3 coding sequence is TGCGCCAGCAGCTTGGCTAGCGGGAGAATGGGGGAGCAGTACTTC.